The sequence of this T cell receptor beta chain was determined in a study of T cell responses to AZD1222 COVID-19 vaccine. For the study at large: Second doses that came at about 4 or about 12 weeks were put together. Study findings and constraints: With dominance at 160-218 and 743-854, vaccine-associated CD4 TCRs spanned spike. Just six AZD1222 recipients were seropositive at baseline.

The CDR3 totals 15 residues. CDR1 and CDR2 (germline): SGHVS, FQNEAQ. V dropped 1 base and J dropped 1 base, with 10 bases sitting between them. Clones were read by immunoSEQ multiplex PCR, and TCRdb kept only the in-frame ones, dropping some. The table lists about 96,000 clones, around 89% of them singletons. Note on this clone: Its cognate antigen is unknown.

This TCR derives from an adult in good health. V and J are TRBV7-8 and TRBJ1-1, with D perhaps matching TRBD1 (6 bases). The sequencing used peripheral blood, collected on day 0 of AZD1222 vaccination. CDR3 protein: CASSLEGGENTEAFF. CDR3 in DNA: TGTGCCAGCAGCTTAGAGGGGGGAGAGAACACTGAAGCTTTCTTT.